This T cell receptor beta chain was identified during a study of blood T cell repertoires in COVID-19. TCRdb's table, derived via immunoSEQ multiplex PCR, lists solely in-frame clones and lacks some. This table has about 25,000 clones, about 85% appearing once. CDR1 is ENHRY, CDR2 SYGVKD, per germline. CDR3 length equals 13 residues. Trimming removed 6 bases from V and 3 bases from J; junction bases left unmatched: 4. This TCR came from a man aged 50 to 60 with active or convalescent COVID-19. The chain is built from TRBV10-3 and TRBJ2-7; the match to TRBD2 covers 8 bases. The sequencing input was peripheral blood. As DNA, the CDR3 is TGTGCCATCAGCTATACTAGCGGCTACGAGCAGTACTTC. It translates to CAISYTSGYEQYF.